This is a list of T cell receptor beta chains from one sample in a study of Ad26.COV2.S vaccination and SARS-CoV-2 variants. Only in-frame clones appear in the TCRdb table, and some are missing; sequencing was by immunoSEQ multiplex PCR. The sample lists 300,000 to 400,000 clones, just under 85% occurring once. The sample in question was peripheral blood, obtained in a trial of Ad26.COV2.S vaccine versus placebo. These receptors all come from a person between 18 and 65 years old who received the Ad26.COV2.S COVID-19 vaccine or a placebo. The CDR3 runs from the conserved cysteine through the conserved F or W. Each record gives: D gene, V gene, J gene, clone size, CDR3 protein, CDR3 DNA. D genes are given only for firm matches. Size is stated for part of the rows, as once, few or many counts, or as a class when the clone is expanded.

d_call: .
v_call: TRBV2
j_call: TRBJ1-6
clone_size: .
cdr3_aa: CASSGFNNSPLHF
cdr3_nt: TGTGCCAGCAGTGGGTTCAATAATTCACCCCTCCACTTT

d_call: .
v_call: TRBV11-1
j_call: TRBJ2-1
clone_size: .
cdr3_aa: CASSYGRDSSYNEQFF
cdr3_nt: TGTGCCAGCAGCTATGGGCGGGACTCTTCCTACAATGAGCAGTTCTTC

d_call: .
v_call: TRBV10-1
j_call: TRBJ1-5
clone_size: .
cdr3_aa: CASSLGQGNGYSNQPQHF
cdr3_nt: TGCGCCAGCTCCCTTGGGCAGGGGAATGGTTATAGCAATCAGCCCCAGCATTTT

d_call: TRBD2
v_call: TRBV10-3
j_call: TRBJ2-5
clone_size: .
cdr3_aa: CAIRASSGGLQETQYF
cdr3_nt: TGTGCCATCAGAGCGTCTAGCGGGGGGCTCCAAGAGACCCAGTACTTC

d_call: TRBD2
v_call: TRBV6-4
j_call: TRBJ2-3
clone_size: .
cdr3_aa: CASSDSAGETLDTQYF
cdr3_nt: TGTGCCAGCAGTGATTCCGCGGGGGAAACCTTGGATACGCAGTATTTT

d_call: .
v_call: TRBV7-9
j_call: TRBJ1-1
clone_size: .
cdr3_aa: CASSFGTVGTEAFF
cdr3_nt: TGTGCCAGCAGCTTTGGGACGGTGGGCACTGAAGCTTTCTTT

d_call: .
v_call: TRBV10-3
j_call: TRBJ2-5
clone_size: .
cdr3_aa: CAISNTKETQYF
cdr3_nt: TGTGCCATCAGTAACACGAAAGAGACCCAGTACTTC

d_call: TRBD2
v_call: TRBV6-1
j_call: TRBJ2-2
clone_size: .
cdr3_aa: CASSEGPPGLAAGELFF
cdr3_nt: TGTGCCAGCAGTGAAGGGCCACCGGGACTAGCCGCCGGGGAGCTGTTTTTT

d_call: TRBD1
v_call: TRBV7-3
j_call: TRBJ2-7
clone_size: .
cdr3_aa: CASSSNRGGEQYF
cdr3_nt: TGTGCCAGCAGCTCGAACAGGGGTGGCGAGCAGTACTTC

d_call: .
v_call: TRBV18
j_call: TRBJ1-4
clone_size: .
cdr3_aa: CASSPTTVLEKLFF
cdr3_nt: TGTGCCAGCTCGCCCACGACAGTTTTGGAAAAACTGTTTTTT

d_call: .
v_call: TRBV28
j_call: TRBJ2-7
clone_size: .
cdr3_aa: CASRPGRGSYEQYF
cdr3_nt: TGTGCCAGCAGGCCTGGACGAGGCTCCTACGAGCAGTACTTC

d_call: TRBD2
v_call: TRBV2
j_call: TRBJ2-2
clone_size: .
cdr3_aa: CASSAGSGGAGTGELFF
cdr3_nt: TGTGCCAGCAGCGCAGGTAGCGGGGGGGCCGGTACCGGGGAGCTGTTTTTT

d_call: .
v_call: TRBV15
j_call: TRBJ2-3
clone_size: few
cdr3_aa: CATSRDQQPTDTQYF
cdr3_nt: TGTGCCACCAGCAGAGATCAGCAACCCACAGATACGCAGTATTTT

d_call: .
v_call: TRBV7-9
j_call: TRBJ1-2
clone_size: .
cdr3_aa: CASSLAGGTHGYTF
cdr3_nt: TGTGCCAGCAGCTTAGCCGGCGGGACCCATGGCTACACCTTC

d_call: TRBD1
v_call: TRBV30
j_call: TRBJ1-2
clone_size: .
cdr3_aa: CAWSQPTGGDYGYTF
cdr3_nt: TGTGCCTGGAGTCAGCCGACAGGGGGCGACTATGGCTACACCTTC

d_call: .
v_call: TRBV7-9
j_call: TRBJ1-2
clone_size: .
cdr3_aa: CASSLHLEADKPYGYTF
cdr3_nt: TGTGCCAGCAGCCTACACTTAGAGGCGGATAAGCCCTATGGCTACACCTTC

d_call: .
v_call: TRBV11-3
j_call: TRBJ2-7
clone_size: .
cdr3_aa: CASSLSWPNYEQYF
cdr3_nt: TGTGCCAGCAGCTTGAGTTGGCCTAACTACGAGCAGTACTTC

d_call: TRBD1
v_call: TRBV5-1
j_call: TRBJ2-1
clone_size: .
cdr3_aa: CASSLGQGADEQFF
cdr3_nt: TGCGCCAGCAGCCTGGGACAGGGGGCTGATGAGCAGTTCTTC

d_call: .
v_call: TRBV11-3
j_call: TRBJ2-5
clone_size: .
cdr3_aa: CASSPAWGPAGETQYF
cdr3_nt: TGTGCCAGCAGCCCCGCGTGGGGGCCCGCGGGGGAGACCCAGTACTTC

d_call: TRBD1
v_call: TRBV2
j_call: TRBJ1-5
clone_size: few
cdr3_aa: CASSEARTGFGQPQHF
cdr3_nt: TGTGCCAGCAGTGAAGCTAGGACAGGGTTTGGTCAGCCCCAGCATTTT

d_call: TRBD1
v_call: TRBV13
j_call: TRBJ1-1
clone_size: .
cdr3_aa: CASRLWGQGPGNTEAFF
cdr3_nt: TGTGCCAGCCGCCTCTGGGGACAGGGCCCTGGGAACACTGAAGCTTTCTTT

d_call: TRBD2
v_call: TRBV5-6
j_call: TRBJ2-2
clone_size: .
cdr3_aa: CASSWGLAGGGELFF
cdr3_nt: TGTGCCAGCAGCTGGGGACTAGCGGGGGGCGGGGAGCTGTTTTTT

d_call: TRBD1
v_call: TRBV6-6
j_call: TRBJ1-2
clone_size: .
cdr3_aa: CASSYPDRGRGYTF
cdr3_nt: TGTGCCAGCAGTTACCCAGACAGGGGGAGAGGCTACACCTTC

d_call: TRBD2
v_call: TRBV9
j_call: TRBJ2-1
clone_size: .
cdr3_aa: CASSLPGLAGNEQFF
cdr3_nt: TGTGCCAGCAGCCTACCGGGACTAGCGGGCAATGAGCAGTTCTTC

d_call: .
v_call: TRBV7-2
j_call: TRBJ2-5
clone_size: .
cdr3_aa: CASSSQGRRIYQTTQYF
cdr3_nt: TGTGCCAGCAGCTCCCAGGGACGTCGGATCTACCAGACCACCCAGTACTTC

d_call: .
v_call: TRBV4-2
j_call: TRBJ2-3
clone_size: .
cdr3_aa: CASSQDRGETDTQYF
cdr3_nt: TGTGCCAGCAGCCAAGACAGGGGCGAAACAGATACGCAGTATTTT

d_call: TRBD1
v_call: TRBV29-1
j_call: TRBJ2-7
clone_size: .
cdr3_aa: CSVVQGAGEQYF
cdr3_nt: TGCAGCGTAGTACAGGGGGCGGGCGAGCAGTACTTC

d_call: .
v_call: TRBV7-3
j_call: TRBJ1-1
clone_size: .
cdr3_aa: CASSLITRVGETEAFF
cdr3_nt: TGTGCCAGCAGCTTAATTACCAGGGTCGGAGAAACTGAAGCTTTCTTT

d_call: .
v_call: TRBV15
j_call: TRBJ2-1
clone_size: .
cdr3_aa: CATSRDLSGLNEQFF
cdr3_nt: TGTGCCACCAGCAGAGATCTCAGCGGATTGAATGAGCAGTTCTTC

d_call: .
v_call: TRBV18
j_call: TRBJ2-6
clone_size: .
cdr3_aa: CASSGANVLTF
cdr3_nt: TGTGCCAGCTCCGGGGCCAACGTCCTGACTTTC

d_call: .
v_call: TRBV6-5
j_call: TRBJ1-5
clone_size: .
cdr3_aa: CASRRPNQPQHF
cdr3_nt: TGTGCCAGCAGGAGGCCCAATCAGCCCCAGCATTTT

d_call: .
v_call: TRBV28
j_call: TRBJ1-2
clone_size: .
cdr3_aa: CASSLRTDIYGYTF
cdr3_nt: TGTGCCAGCAGTTTACGGACAGACATCTATGGCTACACCTTC

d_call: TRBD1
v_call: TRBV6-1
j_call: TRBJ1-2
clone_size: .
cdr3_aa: CASSESSTGARGIYGYTF
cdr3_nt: TGTGCCAGCAGTGAATCTTCGACAGGGGCCCGCGGGATCTATGGCTACACCTTC

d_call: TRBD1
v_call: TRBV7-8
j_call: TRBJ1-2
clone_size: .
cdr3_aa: CASSPAAGTVPLNYGYTF
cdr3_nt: TGTGCCAGCAGCCCAGCCGCCGGGACAGTCCCTCTTAACTATGGCTACACCTTC

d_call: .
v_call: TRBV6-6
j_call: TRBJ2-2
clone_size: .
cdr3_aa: CASNMQEGTGELFF
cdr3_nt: TGTGCCAGCAATATGCAGGAGGGAACCGGGGAGCTGTTTTTT

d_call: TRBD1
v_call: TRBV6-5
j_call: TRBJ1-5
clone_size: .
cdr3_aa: CASTGRDSSNQPQHF
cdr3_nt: TGTGCCAGCACCGGACGGGACAGTAGCAATCAGCCCCAGCATTTT

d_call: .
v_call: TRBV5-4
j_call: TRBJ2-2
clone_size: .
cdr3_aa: CASSPQNTGELFF
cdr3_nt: TGTGCCAGCAGCCCGCAGAACACCGGGGAGCTGTTTTTT

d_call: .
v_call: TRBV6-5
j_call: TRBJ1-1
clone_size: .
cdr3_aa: CASSSGSLSEAFF
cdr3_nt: TGTGCCAGCAGCTCCGGGAGTTTATCTGAAGCTTTCTTT

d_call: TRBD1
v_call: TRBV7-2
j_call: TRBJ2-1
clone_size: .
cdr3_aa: CASSSRQGRGNEQFF
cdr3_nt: TGTGCCAGCAGCTCTCGACAGGGTCGGGGTAATGAGCAGTTCTTC

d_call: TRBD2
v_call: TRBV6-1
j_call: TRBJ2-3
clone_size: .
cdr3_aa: CASSEGPGLNTDTQYF
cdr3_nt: TGTGCCAGCAGTGAAGGTCCGGGACTAAACACAGATACGCAGTATTTT

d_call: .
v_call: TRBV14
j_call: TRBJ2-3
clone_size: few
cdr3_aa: CASSQTASSAHDTQYF
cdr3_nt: TGTGCCAGCAGCCAAACAGCCTCGTCAGCACATGATACGCAGTATTTT

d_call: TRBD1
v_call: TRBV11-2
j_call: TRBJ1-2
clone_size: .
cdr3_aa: CASSYDYRGRGYTF
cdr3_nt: TGTGCCAGCAGCTACGACTACAGGGGTAGGGGCTACACCTTC

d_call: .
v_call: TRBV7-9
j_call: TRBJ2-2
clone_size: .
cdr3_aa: CASSWTTSSGELFF
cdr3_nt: TGTGCCAGCAGCTGGACGACTAGTTCCGGGGAGCTGTTTTTT

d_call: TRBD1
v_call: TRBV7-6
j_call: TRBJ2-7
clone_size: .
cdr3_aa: CASSLVGGQGSEQYF
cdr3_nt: TGTGCCAGCAGCTTAGTAGGGGGACAGGGTTCCGAGCAGTACTTC

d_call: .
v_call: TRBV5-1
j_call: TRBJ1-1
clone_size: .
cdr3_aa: CASSWDFGNTEAFF
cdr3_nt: TGCGCCAGCAGCTGGGACTTTGGGAACACTGAAGCTTTCTTT

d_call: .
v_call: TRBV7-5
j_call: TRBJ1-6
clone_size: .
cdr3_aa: CVRSLVAGRKVNSPLHF
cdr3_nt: TGTGTCAGAAGCTTAGTCGCGGGGCGCAAAGTTAATTCACCCCTCCACTTT

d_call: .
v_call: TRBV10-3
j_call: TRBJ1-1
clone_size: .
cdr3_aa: CAISESQGEAFF
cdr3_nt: TGTGCCATCAGTGAGTCCCAAGGAGAAGCTTTCTTT

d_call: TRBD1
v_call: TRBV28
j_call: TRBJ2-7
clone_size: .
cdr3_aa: CASTSGQGLYEQYF
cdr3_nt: TGTGCCAGCACCTCGGGACAGGGACTCTACGAGCAGTACTTC